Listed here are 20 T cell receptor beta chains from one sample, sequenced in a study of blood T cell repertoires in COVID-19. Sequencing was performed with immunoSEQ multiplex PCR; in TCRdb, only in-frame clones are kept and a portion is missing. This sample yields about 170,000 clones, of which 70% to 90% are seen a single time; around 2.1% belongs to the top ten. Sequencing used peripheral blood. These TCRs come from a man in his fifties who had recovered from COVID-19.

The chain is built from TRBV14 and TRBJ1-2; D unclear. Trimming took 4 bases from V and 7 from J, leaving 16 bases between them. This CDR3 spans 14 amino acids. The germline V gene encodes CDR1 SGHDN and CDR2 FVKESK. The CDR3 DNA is TGTGCCAGCAGCCTCCTAGGCACCTCTGGTGGCTACACCTTC. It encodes CASSLLGTSGGYTF.

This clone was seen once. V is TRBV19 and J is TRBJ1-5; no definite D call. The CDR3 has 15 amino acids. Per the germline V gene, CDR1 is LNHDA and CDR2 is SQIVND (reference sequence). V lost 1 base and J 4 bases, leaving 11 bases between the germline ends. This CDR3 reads CASSIGQTVNQPQHF. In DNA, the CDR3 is TGTGCCAGTAGTATAGGCCAGACTGTTAATCAGCCCCAGCATTTT.

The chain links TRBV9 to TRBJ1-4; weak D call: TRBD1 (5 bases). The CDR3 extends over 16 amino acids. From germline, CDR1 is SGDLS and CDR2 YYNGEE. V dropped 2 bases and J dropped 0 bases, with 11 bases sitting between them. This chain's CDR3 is CASSVETATTNEKLFF. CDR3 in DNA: TGTGCCAGCAGCGTCGAGACAGCAACAACTAATGAAAAACTGTTTTTT.

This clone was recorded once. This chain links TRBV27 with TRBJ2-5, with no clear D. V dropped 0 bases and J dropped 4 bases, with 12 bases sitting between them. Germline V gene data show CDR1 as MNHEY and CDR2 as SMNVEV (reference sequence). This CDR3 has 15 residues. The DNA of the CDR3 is TGTGCCAGCAGTTTATCCCCAAGCGCCTCAGAGACCCAGTACTTC. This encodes CASSLSPSASETQYF.

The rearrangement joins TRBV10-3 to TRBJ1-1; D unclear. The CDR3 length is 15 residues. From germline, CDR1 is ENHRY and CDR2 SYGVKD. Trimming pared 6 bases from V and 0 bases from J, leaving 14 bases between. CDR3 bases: TGTGCCATCAGCAGGCGGGAGGGAGTGAACACTGAAGCTTTCTTT. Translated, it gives CAISRREGVNTEAFF.

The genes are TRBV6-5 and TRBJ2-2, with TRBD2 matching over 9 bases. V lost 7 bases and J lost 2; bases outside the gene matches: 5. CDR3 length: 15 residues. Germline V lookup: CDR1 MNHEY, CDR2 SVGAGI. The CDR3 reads CASTPGLANTGELFF. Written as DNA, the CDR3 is TGTGCCAGCACCCCGGGACTAGCAAACACCGGGGAGCTGTTTTTT.

CDR3 loop: CASRTSVTDTQYF. The CDR3 DNA follows: TGTGCCAGCAGGACTAGCGTCACAGATACGCAGTATTTT. The chain couples TRBV27 to TRBJ2-3, with 8 bases lining up with TRBD2. CDR1 and CDR2 from the germline V gene are MNHEY and SMNVEV (reference sequence). This CDR3 has 13 residues. With V trimmed by 6 bases and J by 2 bases, 1 base remained unmatched.

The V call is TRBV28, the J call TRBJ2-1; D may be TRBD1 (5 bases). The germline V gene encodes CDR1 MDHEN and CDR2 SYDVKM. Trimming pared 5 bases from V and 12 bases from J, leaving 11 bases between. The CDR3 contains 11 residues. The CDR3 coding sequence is TGTGCCAGCAGTGGGGCGGCCAGGCAGTTCTTC. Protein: CASSGAARQFF.

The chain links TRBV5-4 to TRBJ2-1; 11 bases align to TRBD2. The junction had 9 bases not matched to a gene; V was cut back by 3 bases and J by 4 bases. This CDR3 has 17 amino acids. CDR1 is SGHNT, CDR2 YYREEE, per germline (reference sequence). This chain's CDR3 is CASSSQTRLAGYNEQFF. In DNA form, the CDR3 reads TGTGCCAGCAGCTCTCAGACCCGACTAGCGGGGTACAATGAGCAGTTCTTC. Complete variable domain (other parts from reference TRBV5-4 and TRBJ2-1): ETGVTQSPTHLIKTRGQQVTLRCSSQSGHNTVSWYQQALGQGPQFIFQYYREEENGRGNFPPRFSGLQFPNYSSELNVNALELDDSALYLCASSSQTRLAGYNEQFFGPGTRLTVL.

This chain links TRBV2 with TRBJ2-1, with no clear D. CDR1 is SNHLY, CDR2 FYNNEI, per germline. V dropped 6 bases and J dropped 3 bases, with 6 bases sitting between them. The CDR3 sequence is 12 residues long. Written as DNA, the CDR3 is TGTGCCAGCAGCCGTCGCTACAATGAGCAGTTCTTC. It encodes CASSRRYNEQFF.

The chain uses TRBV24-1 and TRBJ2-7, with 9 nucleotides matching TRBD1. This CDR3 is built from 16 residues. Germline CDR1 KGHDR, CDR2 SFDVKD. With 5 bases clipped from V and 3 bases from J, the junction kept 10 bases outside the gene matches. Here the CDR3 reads CATSGYLETGGYEQYF. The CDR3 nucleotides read TGTGCCACCAGTGGGTACTTAGAGACAGGGGGCTACGAGCAGTACTTC.

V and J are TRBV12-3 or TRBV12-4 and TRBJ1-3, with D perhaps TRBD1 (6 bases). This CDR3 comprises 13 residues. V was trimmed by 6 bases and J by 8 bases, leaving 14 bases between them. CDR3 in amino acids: CASSPHTGYTIYF. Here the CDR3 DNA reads TGTGCCAGCAGCCCCCACACAGGGTACACCATATATTTT.

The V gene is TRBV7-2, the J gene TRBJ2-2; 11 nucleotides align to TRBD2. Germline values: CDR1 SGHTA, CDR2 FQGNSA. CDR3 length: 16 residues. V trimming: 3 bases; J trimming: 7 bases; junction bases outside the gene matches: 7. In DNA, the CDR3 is TGTGCCAGCAGCTTTTGGCTAGCGGGAGGTATCGGGGAGCTGTTTTTT. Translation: CASSFWLAGGIGELFF.

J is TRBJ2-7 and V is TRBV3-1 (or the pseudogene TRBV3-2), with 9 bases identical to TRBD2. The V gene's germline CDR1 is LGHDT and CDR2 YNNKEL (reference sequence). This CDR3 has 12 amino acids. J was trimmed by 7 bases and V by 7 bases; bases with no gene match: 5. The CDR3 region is CASIPSGIEQYF. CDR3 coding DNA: TGTGCCAGCATACCTAGCGGGATTGAGCAGTACTTC.

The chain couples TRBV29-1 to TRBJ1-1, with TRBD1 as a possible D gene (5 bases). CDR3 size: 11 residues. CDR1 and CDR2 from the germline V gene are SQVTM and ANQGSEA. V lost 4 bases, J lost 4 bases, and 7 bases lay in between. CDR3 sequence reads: CSVVGVTEAFF. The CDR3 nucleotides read TGCAGCGTTGTAGGGGTCACTGAAGCTTTCTTT.

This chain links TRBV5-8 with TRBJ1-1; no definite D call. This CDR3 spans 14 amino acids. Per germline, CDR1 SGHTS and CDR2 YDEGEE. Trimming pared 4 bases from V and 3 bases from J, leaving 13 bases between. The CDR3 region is CASSQRVWHTEAFF. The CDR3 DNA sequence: TGTGCCAGCAGCCAGCGGGTATGGCACACTGAAGCTTTCTTT. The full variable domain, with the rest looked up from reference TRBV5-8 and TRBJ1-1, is EAGVTQSPTHLIKTRGQQATLRCSPISGHTSVYWYQQALGLGLQFLLWYDEGEERNRGNFPPRFSGRQFPNYSSELNVNALELEDSALYLCASSQRVWHTEAFFGQGTRLTVV.

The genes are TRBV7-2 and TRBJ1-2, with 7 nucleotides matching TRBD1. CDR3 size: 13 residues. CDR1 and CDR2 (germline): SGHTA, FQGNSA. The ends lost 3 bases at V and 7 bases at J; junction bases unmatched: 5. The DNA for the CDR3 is TGTGCCAGCAGCTTTGACAGGGCGGCTGGCTACACCTTC. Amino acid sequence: CASSFDRAAGYTF.

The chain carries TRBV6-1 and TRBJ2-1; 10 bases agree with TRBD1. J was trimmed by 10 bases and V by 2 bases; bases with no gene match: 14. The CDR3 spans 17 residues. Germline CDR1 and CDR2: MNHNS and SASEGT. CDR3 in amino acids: CASSELLTGGKFQEQFF. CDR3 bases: TGTGCCAGCAGTGAACTTTTGACAGGGGGCAAGTTTCAGGAGCAGTTCTTC.

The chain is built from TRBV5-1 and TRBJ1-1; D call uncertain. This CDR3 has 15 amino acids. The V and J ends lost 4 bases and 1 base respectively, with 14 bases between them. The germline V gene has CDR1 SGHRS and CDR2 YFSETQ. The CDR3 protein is CASSNLGRSNTEAFF. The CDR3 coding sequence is TGCGCCAGCAGCAATCTGGGGAGGTCGAACACTGAAGCTTTCTTT.

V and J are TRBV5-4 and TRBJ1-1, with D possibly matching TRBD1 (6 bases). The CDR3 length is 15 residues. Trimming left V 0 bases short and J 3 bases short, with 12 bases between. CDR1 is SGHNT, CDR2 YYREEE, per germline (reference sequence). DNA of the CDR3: TGTGCCAGCAGCTTGGGAGGGACATCTGACACTGAAGCTTTCTTT. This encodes CASSLGGTSDTEAFF.